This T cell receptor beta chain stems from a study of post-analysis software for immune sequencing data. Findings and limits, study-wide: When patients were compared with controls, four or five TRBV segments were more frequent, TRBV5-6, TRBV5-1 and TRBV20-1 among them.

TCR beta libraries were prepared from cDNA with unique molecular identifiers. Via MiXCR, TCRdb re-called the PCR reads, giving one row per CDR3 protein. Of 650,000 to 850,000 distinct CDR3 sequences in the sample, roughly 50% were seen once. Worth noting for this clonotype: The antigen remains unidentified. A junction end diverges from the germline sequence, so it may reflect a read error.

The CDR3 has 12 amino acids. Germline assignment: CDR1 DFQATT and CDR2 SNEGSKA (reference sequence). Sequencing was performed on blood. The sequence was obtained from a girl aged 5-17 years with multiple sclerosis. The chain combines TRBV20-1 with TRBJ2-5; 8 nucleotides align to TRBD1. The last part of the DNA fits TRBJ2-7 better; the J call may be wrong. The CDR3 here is CRARDRGYEQYF. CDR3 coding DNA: TGCAGGGCTAGAGACAGGGGTTACGAGCAGTACTTC.